What follows describes a single T cell receptor (beta chain). From germline, CDR1 is GTSNPN and CDR2 SVGIG (reference sequence). V dropped 3 bases and J dropped 8; count of bases not matched to a gene: 2. CDR3 size: 14 residues. Original methodology: How many nucleated cells were present was estimated from reference gene primer amplification. Profiling relied on immunoSEQ multiplex PCR, and the TCRdb table lists in-frame clones only, not all of them. The V and J calls and the clone size are those of that table, but D and trimming were determined from the DNA. Here the sample spans over 120,000 clones, about 88% being singletons. This record comes from a study of blood T cell repertoires in COVID-19. Looking at the study overall: The United States, Italy and Spain provided the acute and convalescent COVID-19 samples. T cells, B-cell-depleted T cells, or PBMCs supplied cDNA or gDNA.

The sequence was obtained from a human donor with acute or convalescent COVID-19. The donor label of this sample is uncertain. Specimen: peripheral blood. The J gene is TRBJ2-1, the V gene TRBV30, with 15 bases identical to TRBD2. CDR3 protein: CAWRGLAGGDEQFF. The DNA of the CDR3 is TGTGCCTGGAGGGGACTAGCGGGAGGAGATGAGCAGTTCTTC.